This T cell receptor beta chain was recorded in a study of tumor-infiltrating lymphocytes in localized non-small cell lung cancer. About the research overall: Several tumor histologies, both smoking statuses, and some post-neoadjuvant chemotherapy samples were included. From each patient, both tumor and uninvolved lung, non-adjacent to tumor, were sampled.

The CDR3 is 15 amino acids. The V gene's germline CDR1 is SGHRS and CDR2 YFSETQ. The V gene lost 0 bases and the J gene lost 0 bases, with 10 bases spanning the gap. This clone is medium-sized in the sample. Its antigen is unknown. Study-wide results and limits: TCR sequencing covered a subset of patients with enough tissue. Tumor T-cell fraction from TCR sequencing was not associated with recurrence-free survival (p = 0.61).

Data came from immunoSEQ multiplex PCR; TCRdb stores just in-frame clones and leaves some out. The table lists over 15,000 clones, roughly 72% of them singletons. The chain joins TRBV5-1 to TRBJ2-7; D not certain. This TCR was recovered from a human donor with non-small cell lung cancer. The sequenced sample was lung tumor tissue. The CDR3 DNA sequence: TGCGCCAGCAGCTTGGGCTCAGGCCCCTCCTACGAGCAGTACTTC. Protein: CASSLGSGPSYEQYF.